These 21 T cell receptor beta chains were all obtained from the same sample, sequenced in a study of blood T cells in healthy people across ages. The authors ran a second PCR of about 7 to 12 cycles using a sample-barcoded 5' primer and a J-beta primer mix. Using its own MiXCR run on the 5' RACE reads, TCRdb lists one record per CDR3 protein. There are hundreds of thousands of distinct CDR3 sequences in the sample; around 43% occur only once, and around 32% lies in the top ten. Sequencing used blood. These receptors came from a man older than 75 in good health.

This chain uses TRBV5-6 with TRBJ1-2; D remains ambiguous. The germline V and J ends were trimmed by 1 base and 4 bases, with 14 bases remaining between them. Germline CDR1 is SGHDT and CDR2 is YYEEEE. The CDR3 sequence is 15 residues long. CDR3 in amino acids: CASSLFMEGGYGYTF. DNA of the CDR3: TGTGCCAGCAGCTTGTTTATGGAGGGCGGCTATGGCTACACCTTC.

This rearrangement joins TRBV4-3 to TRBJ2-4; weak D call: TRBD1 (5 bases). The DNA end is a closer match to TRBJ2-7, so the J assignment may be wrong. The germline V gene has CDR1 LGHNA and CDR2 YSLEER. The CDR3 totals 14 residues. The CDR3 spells CASSQPQDPYEQYF. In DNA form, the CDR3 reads TGCGCCAGCAGCCAGCCACAGGATCCCTACGAGCAGTACTTC.

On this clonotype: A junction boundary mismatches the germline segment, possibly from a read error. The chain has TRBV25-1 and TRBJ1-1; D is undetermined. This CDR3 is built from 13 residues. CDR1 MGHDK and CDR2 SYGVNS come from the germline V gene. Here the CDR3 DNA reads TGTGCCAGCAGTGAGACGCTGAACACTGCAGCTTTCTTT. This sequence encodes CASSETLNTAAFF. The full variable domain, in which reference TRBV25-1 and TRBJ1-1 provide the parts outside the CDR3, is EADIYQTPRYLVIGTGKKITLECSQTMGHDKMYWYQQDPGMELHLIHYSYGVNSTEKGDLSSESTVSRIRTEHFPLTLESARPSHTSQYLCASSETLNTAAFFGQGTRLTVV.

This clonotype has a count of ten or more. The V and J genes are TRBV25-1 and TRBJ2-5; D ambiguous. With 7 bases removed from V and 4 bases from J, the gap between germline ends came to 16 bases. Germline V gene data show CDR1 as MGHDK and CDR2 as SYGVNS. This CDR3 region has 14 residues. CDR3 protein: CASTSAPLGETQYF. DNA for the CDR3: TGTGCCAGCACCTCAGCCCCCCTCGGAGAGACCCAGTACTTC.

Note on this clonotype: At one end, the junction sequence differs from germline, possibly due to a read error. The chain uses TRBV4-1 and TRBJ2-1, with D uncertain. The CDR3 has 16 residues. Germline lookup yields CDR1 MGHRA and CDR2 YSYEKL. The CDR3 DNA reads TGCGCCAGCAGCCAAGTCAGCCTGGGTCCCTACAATGAGCAGTTGTTC. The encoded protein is CASSQVSLGPYNEQLF.

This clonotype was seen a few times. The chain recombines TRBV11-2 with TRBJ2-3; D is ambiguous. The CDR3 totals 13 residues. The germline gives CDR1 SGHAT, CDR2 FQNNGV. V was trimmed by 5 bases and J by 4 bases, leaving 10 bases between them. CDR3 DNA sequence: TGTGCCAGCAGCCGCACGATATCAGATACGCAGTATTTT. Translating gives CASSRTISDTQYF.

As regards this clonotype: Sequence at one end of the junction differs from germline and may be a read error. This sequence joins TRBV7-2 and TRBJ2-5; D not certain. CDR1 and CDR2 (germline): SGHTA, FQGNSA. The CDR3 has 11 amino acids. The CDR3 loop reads CAGSPLETQYF. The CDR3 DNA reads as TGTGCCGGCAGCCCCCTCGAGACCCAGTACTTC.

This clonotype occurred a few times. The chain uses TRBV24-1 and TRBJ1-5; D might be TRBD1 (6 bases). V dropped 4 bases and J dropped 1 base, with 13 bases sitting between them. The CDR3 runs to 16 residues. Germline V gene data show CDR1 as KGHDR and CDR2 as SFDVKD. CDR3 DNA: TGTGCCACCAGTGACTCAGGGGTCTCAAGCAATCAGCCCCAGCATTTT. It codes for CATSDSGVSSNQPQHF.

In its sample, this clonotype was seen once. In DNA, the CDR3 is TGCGCCAGCAGCCAAGTCCCGGGAAGGGGCTCCTACAATGAGCAGTTCTTC. Its translation: CASSQVPGRGSYNEQFF. The V call is TRBV4-1, the J call TRBJ2-1; TRBD1 or TRBD2 may be the D gene (5 bases each). This CDR3 is 17 amino acids long. V dropped 1 base and J dropped 0 bases, with 13 bases sitting between them. Germline V gene lookup returns CDR1 MGHRA and CDR2 YSYEKL.

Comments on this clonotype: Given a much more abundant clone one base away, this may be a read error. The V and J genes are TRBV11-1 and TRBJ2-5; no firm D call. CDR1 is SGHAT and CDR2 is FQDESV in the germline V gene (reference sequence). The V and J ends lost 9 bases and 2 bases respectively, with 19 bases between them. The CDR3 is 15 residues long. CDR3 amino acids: CARTSTAGLQETQYF. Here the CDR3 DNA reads TGTGCCAGAACCTCGACGGCAGGCTTACAAGAGACCCAGTACTTC. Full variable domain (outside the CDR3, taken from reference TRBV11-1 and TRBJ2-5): EAEVAQSPRYKITEKSQAVAFWCDPISGHATLYWYRQILGQGPELLVQFQDESVVDDSQLPKDRFSAERLKGVDSTLKIQPAELGDSAMYLCARTSTAGLQETQYFGPGTRLLVL.

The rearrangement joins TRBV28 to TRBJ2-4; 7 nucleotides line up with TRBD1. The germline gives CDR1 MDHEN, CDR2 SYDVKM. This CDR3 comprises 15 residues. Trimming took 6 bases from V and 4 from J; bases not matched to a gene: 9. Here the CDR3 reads CASSLDRAKKNIQYF. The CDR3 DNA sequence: TGTGCCAGCAGCCTTGACAGGGCCAAAAAAAACATTCAGTACTTC. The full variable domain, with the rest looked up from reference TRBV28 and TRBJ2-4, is DVKVTQSSRYLVKRTGEKVFLECVQDMDHENMFWYRQDPGLGLRLIYFSYDVKMKEKGDIPEGYSVSREKKERFSLILESASTNQTSMYLCASSLDRAKKNIQYFGAGTRLSVL.

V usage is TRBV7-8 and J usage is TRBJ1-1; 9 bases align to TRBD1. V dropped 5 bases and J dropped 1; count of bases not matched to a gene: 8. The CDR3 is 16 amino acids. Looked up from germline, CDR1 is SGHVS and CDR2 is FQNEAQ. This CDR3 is CASSRGQGSSNTEAFF. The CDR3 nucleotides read TGTGCCAGCAGCCGTGGACAGGGGAGTTCGAACACTGAAGCTTTCTTT.

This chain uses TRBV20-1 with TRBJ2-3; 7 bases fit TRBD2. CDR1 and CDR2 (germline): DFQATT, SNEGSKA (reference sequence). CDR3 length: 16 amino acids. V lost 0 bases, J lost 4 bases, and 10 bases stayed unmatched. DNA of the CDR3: TGCAGTGCTAGAGAGATGGGTCGGGAGGATCCAGATACGCAGTATTTT. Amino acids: CSAREMGREDPDTQYF.

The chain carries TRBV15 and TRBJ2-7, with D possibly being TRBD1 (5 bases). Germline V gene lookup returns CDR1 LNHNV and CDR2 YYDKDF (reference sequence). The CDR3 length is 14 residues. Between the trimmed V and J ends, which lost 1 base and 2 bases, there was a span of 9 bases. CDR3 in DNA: TGTGCCACCAGCAGAGTAAGGGGCACCTACGAGCAGTACTTC. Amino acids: CATSRVRGTYEQYF.

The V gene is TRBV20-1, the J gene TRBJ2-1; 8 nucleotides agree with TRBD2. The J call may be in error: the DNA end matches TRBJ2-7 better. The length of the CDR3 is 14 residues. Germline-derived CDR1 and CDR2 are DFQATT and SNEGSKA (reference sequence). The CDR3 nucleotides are TGCAGTGCTAGGACCGGGGGGGCCTACAATGAGCAGTACTTC. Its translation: CSARTGGAYNEQYF.

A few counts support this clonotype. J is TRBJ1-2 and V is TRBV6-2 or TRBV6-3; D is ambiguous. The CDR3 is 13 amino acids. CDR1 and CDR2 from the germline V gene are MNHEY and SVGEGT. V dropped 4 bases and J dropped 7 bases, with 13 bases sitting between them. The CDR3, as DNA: TGTGCCAGCAGTTCAACTCCGGGTGGTGGCTACACCTTC. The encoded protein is CASSSTPGGGYTF.

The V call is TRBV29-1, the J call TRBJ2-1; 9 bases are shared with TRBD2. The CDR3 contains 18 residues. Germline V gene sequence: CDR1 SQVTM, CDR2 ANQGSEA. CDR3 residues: CRTLGGRAVGGSYNEQFF. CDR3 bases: TGCAGAACTCTCGGCGGGAGGGCCGTGGGGGGATCCTACAATGAGCAGTTCTTC.

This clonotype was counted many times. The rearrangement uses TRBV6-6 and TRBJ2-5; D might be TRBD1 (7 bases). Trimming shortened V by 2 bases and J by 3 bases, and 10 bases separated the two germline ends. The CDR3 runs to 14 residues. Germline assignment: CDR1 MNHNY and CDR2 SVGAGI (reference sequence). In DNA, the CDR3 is TGTGCCAGCAGTTACCAGGGGGGCGAAGAGACCCAGTACTTC. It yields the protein CASSYQGGEETQYF.

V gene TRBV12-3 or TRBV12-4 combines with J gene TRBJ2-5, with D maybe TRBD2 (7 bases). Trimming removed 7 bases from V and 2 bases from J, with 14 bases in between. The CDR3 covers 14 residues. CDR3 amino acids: CASTPGRGQETQYF. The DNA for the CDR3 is TGTGCCAGCACCCCGGGGAGGGGGCAAGAGACCCAGTACTTC.

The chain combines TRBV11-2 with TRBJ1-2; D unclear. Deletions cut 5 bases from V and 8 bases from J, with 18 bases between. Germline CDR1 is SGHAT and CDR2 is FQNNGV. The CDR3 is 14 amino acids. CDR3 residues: CASSTSRGGWGYTF. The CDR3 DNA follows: TGTGCCAGCAGCACATCCCGGGGAGGGTGGGGCTACACCTTC.

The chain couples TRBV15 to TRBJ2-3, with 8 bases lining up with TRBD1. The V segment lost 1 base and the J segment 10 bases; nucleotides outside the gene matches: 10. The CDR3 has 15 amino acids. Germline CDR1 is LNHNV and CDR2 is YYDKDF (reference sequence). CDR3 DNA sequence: TGTGCCACCAGCAGAGGCGGGACAGGTCATCCAGCGCAGTATTTT. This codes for CATSRGGTGHPAQYF. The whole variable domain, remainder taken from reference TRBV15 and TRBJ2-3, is DAMVIQNPRYQVTQFGKPVTLSCSQTLNHNVMYWYQQKSSQAPKLLFHYYDKDFNNEADTPDNFQSRRPNTSFCFLDIRSPGLGDTAMYLCATSRGGTGHPAQYFGPGTRLTVL.